These 14 T cell receptor beta chains were sequenced from one sample in a study of blood T cell repertoires in COVID-19. The table came from immunoSEQ multiplex PCR; TCRdb's copy has only in-frame clones and leaves some out. The profile shows some 400,000 clones, roughly 90% of them singletons. Specimen: PBMCs or T cells enriched from blood (not recorded which). The receptors shown here come from a woman between 40 and 50 years old who had been exposed to COVID-19.

Concerning this clone: In the same sample, other DNA sequences code for this CDR3. The chain recombines TRBV6-5 with TRBJ1-1; D unclear. Germline values: CDR1 MNHEY, CDR2 SVGAGI. This CDR3 comprises 13 residues. V was clipped by 6 bases and J by 0 bases, with 8 bases between them. The chain's CDR3 is CASSLTVNTEAFF. CDR3 sequence (DNA): TGTGCCAGCAGCCTCACTGTGAACACTGAAGCTTTCTTT.

This chain uses TRBV24-1 with TRBJ2-1; 11 nucleotides align to TRBD2. This CDR3 has 16 residues. The V and J ends lost 6 bases and 5 bases, in that order; junction bases with no gene match: 8. CDR1 and CDR2 (germline): KGHDR, SFDVKD. The CDR3 loop is CATSSTLLAGDNEQFF. The CDR3 nucleotides are TGTGCCACCAGTTCGACCCTACTAGCGGGGGACAATGAGCAGTTCTTC.

This clone has just a few counts. The chain carries TRBV2 and TRBJ2-5; 7 nucleotides line up with TRBD1. The length of the CDR3 is 14 residues. Germline lookup yields CDR1 SNHLY and CDR2 FYNNEI. V was clipped by 6 bases and J by 1 base; unmatched bases: 5. CDR3 nucleotide sequence: TGTGCCAGCAGCCGAAACAGGGGCCAAGAGACCCAGTACTTC. This codes for CASSRNRGQETQYF.

The genes are TRBV5-4 and TRBJ1-4; 7 nucleotides line up with TRBD1. Germline V gene sequence: CDR1 SGHNT, CDR2 YYREEE (reference sequence). CDR3 length: 16 amino acids. The J segment lost 0 bases and the V segment lost 2 bases, leaving 4 bases of the junction unmatched. The DNA of the CDR3 is TGTGCCAGCAGCTTAAGGACAGGCACAACTAATGAAAAACTGTTTTTT. This encodes CASSLRTGTTNEKLFF.

The chain is built from TRBV12-3 or TRBV12-4 and TRBJ1-2, with D maybe TRBD1 (5 bases). V was shortened by 3 bases and J by 8 bases, with 10 bases between the two germline ends. There are 12 residues in the CDR3. CDR3 sequence: CASSFTGLGYTF. Here the CDR3 DNA reads TGTGCCAGCAGTTTCACAGGCCTCGGCTACACCTTC.

V is TRBV27 and J is TRBJ2-5, with TRBD1 matching over 8 bases. V trimming: 4 bases; J trimming: 2 bases; junction bases outside the gene matches: 3. Germline V CDR1 and CDR2: MNHEY, SMNVEV (reference sequence). This CDR3 comprises 14 residues. The CDR3 DNA is TGTGCCAGCAGTTCCTGGACAGGGCAAGAGACCCAGTACTTC. Translated: CASSSWTGQETQYF.

V usage is TRBV18 and J usage is TRBJ1-2; maybe TRBD1 (5 bases). The CDR3 consists of 14 residues. Trimming took 7 bases from V and 5 from J, leaving 17 bases between them. Germline V gives CDR1 KGHSH, CDR2 LQKENI. This chain's CDR3 is CASLRQGPLYGYTF. CDR3 bases: TGTGCCAGCTTACGGCAGGGCCCTTTATATGGCTACACCTTC.

The CDR3 sequence is CASTYLIGGEAFF. CDR3 sequence (DNA): TGTGCCAGCACCTACCTCATCGGCGGCGAAGCTTTCTTT. V usage is TRBV2 and J usage is TRBJ1-1; D not resolved. CDR1 is SNHLY and CDR2 is FYNNEI in the germline V gene. Trimming stripped 7 bases from V and 8 bases from J, with 17 bases between. This CDR3 comprises 13 residues. The whole variable domain, filled in from reference TRBV2 and TRBJ1-1, reads EPEVTQTPSHQVTQMGQEVILRCVPISNHLYFYWYRQILGQKVEFLVSFYNNEISEKSEIFDDQFSVERPDGSNFTLKIRSTKLEDSAMYFCASTYLIGGEAFFGQGTRLTVV.

The chain links TRBV6-5 to TRBJ2-5, with D possibly being TRBD1 (6 bases). Germline loops: CDR1 MNHEY, CDR2 SVGAGI. The CDR3 is made up of 15 amino acids. The ends were cut back, 0 bases at V and 2 bases at J, with 10 bases in the middle. CDR3 sequence (DNA): TGTGCCAGCAGTTACTCGCGGACAGTGCAAGAGACCCAGTACTTC. Amino acid sequence: CASSYSRTVQETQYF.

The rearrangement joins TRBV25-1 to TRBJ1-5, with D perhaps TRBD1 (6 bases). The CDR3 is 16 residues long. The germline gives CDR1 MGHDK, CDR2 SYGVNS. V lost 1 base to trimming and J lost 2 bases, with 12 bases between them. The CDR3: CASSESSRGGNQPQHF. The CDR3 region has the DNA TGTGCCAGCAGTGAATCGAGCAGGGGCGGCAATCAGCCCCAGCATTTT.

The chain joins TRBV6-5 to TRBJ1-6; TRBD1 is a possible D gene (6 bases). From germline, CDR1 is MNHEY and CDR2 SVGAGI. V lost 6 bases and J lost 5, with 11 bases in between. The CDR3 runs to 14 residues. The CDR3 sequence: CASRFWTDNSPLHF. The CDR3 region has the DNA TGTGCCAGCAGATTTTGGACAGATAATTCACCCCTCCACTTT.

The chain has TRBV5-1 and TRBJ1-1; 7 bases are a match to TRBD1. The CDR3 is 15 residues long. V dropped 3 bases and J dropped 0; count of bases not matched to a gene: 5. Germline V gene data show CDR1 as SGHRS and CDR2 as YFSETQ. In nucleotides, the CDR3 is TGCGCCAGCAGCTCTACAGGGGAAATGAACACTGAAGCTTTCTTT. Translation: CASSSTGEMNTEAFF.

The chain uses TRBV2 and TRBJ2-3; the match to TRBD1 covers 8 bases. The trim removed 7 bases at V and 4 bases at J, leaving 10 bases unmatched. The CDR3 is made up of 15 amino acids. CDR1 and CDR2 from the germline V gene are SNHLY and FYNNEI. The CDR3 coding sequence is TGTGCCAGCATTATTCAACAGGGGGAGGCAGATACGCAGTATTTT. This encodes CASIIQQGEADTQYF.

V and J are TRBV15 and TRBJ2-3; weak D call: TRBD2 (6 bases). Trimming took 4 bases from V and 3 from J, leaving 11 bases between them. This CDR3 has 14 residues. Looked up from germline, CDR1 is LNHNV and CDR2 is YYDKDF (reference sequence). The CDR3 reads CATSKGGRTDTQYF. The CDR3 DNA reads TGTGCCACCAGCAAGGGAGGAAGGACAGATACGCAGTATTTT.